This TCR beta chain was sequenced during a study of blood T cell repertoires in COVID-19. Profiled with immunoSEQ multiplex PCR; TCRdb holds only in-frame clones, not every one. In the table there are hundreds of thousands of clones, almost 90% of which are singletons. This CDR3 is 13 amino acids long. Germline V lookup: CDR1 SNHLY, CDR2 FYNNEI. V lost 6 bases and J 4 bases, leaving 12 bases between the germline ends. Input material: PBMCs or T cells enriched from blood (not recorded which). The rearrangement uses TRBV2 and TRBJ2-5; D perhaps matches TRBD1 (6 bases). This clonotype was sampled from a woman aged 18-29 years with acute COVID-19. The CDR3 sequence is CASSGGQLETQYF. CDR3 sequence (DNA): TGTGCCAGCAGCGGCGGACAGTTAGAGACCCAGTACTTC.